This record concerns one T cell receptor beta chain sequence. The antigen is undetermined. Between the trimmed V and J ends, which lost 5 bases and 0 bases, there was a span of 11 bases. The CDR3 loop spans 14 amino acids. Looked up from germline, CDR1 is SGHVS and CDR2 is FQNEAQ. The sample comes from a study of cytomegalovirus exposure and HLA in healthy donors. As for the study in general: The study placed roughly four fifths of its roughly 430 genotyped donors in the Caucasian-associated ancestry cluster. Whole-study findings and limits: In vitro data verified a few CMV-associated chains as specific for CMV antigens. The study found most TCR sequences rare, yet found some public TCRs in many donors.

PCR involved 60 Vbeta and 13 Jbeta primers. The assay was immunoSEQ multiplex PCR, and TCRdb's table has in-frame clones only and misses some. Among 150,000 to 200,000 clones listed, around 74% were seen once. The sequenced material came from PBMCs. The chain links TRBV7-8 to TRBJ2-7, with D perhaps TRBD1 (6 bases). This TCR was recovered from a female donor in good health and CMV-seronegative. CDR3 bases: TGTGCCAGCAGCCAACGAGGGGGCTCCTACGAGCAGTACTTC. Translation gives CASSQRGGSYEQYF. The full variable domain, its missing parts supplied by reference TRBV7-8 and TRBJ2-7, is GAGVSQSPRYKVAKRGQDVALRCDPISGHVSLFWYQQALGQGPEFLTYFQNEAQLDKSGLPSDRFFAERPEGSVSTLKIQRTQQEDSAVYLCASSQRGGSYEQYFGPGTRLTVT.